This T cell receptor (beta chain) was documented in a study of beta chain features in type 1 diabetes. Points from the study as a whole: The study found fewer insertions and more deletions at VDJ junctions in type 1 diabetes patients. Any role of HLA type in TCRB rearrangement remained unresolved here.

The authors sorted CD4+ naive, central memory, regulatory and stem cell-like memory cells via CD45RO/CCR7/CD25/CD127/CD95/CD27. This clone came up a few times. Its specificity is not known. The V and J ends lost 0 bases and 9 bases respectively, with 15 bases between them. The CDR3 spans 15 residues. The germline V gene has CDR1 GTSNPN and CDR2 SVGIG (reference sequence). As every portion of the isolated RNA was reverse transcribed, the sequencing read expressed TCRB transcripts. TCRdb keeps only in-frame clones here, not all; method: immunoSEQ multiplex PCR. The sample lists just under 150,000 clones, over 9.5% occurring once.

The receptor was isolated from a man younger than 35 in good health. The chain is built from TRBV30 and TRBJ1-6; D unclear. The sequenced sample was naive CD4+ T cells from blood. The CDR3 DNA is TGTGCCTGGAGTGTATATGCCACAAGTGGTTCACCCCTCCACTTT. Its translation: CAWSVYATSGSPLHF. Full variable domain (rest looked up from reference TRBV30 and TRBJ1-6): SQTIHQWPATLVQPVGSPLSLECTVEGTSNPNLYWYRQAAGRGLQLLFYSVGIGQISSEVPQNLSASRPQDRQFILSSKKLLLSDSGFYLCAWSVYATSGSPLHFGNGTRLTVT.